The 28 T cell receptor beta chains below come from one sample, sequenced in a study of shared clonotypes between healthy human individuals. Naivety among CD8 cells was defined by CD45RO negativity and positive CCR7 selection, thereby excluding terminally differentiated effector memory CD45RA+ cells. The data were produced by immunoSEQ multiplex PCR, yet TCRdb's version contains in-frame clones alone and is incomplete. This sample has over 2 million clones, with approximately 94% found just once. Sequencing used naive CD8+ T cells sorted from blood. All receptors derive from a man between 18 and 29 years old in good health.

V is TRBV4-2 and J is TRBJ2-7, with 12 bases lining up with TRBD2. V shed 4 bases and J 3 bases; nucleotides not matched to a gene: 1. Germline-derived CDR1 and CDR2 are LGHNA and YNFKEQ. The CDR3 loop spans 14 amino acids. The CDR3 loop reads CASSPSGGGYEQYF. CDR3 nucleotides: TGTGCCAGCAGCCCTAGCGGGGGGGGCTACGAGCAGTACTTC.

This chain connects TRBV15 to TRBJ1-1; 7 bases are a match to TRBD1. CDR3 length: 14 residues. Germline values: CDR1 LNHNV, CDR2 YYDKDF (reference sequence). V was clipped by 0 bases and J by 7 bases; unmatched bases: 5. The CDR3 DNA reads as TGTGCCACCAGCAGAGATAGGGGGCGGGATGAAGCTTTCTTT. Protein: CATSRDRGRDEAFF.

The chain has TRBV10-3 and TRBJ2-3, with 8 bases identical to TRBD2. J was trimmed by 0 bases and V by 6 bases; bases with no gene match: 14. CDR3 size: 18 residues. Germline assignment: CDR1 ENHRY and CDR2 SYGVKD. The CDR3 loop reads CAISQVPAGVSSTDTQYF. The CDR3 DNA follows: TGTGCCATCAGCCAAGTCCCAGCGGGAGTCTCTAGCACAGATACGCAGTATTTT.

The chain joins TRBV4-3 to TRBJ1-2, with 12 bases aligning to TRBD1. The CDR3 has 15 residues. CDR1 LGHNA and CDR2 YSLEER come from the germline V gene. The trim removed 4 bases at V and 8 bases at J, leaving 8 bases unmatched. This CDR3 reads CASSRLTGTGGGYTF. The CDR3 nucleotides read TGCGCCAGCAGCCGGCTGACCGGGACAGGGGGCGGCTACACCTTC.

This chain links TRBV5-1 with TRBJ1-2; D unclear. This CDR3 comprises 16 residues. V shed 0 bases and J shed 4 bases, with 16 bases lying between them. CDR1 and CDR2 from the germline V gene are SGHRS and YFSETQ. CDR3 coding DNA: TGCGCCAGCAGCTTGGAGCCTTCCTTAAACGTCTATGGCTACACCTTC. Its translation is CASSLEPSLNVYGYTF.

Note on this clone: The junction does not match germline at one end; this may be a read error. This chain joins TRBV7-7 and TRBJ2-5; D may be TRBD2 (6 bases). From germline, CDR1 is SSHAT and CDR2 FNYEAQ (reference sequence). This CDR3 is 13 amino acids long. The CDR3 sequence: CASSLRRGETQYF. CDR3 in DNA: TGTGCTAGCAGCTTACGGCGGGGAGAGACCCAGTACTTC.

The DNA for the CDR3 is TGTGACGGGAGCCCCACCACCTACGAGCAGTACTTC. This codes for CDGSPTTYEQYF. The chain has TRBV6-7 and TRBJ2-7, with D perhaps matching TRBD2 (6 bases). TRBV6-7 is known as an ORF, though its function is uncertain. This CDR3 has 12 residues.

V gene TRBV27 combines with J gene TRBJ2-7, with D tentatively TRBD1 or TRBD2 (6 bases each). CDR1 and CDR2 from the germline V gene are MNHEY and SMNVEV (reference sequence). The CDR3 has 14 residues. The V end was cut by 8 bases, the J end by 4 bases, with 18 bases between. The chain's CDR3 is CASRPRGGIYEQYF. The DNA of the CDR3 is TGTGCCAGCCGCCCCAGGGGAGGAATTTACGAGCAGTACTTC.

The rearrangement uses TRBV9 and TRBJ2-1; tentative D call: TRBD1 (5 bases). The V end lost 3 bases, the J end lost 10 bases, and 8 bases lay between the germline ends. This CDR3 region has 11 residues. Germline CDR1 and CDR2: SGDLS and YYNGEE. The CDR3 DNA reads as TGTGCCAGCAGCGCAGGGTCCGAGCAGTTCTTC. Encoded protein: CASSAGSEQFF.

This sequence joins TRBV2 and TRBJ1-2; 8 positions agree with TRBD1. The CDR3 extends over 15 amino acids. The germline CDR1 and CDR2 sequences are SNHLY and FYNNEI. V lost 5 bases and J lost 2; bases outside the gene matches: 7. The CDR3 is CASSTTRTGNYGYTF. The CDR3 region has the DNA TGTGCCAGCAGTACGACCAGGACAGGGAACTATGGCTACACCTTC.

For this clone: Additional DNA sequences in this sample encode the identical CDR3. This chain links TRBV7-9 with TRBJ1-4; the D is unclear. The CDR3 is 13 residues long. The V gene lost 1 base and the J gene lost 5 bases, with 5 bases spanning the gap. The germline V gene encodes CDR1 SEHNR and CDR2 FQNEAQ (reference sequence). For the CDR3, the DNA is TGTGCCAGCAGCTTAGTCGGAAATGAAAAACTGTTTTTT. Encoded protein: CASSLVGNEKLFF.

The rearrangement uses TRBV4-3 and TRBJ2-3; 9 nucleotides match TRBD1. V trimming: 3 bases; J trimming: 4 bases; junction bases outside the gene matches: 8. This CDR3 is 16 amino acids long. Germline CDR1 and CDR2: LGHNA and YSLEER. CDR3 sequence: CASSHFTGGESDTQYF. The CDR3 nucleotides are TGCGCCAGCAGCCACTTCACAGGGGGCGAATCAGATACGCAGTATTTT.

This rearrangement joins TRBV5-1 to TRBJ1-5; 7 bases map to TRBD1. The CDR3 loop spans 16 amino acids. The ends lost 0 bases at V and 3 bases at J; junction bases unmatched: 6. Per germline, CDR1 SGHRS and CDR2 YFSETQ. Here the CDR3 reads CASSLGQGGFNQPQHF. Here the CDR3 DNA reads TGCGCCAGCAGCTTGGGACAGGGCGGATTCAATCAGCCCCAGCATTTT.

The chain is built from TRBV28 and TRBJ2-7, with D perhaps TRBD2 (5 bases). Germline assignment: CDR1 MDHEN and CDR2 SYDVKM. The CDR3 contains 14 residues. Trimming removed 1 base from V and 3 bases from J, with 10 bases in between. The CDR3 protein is CASSLSPDFYEQYF. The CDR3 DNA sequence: TGTGCCAGCAGTTTATCCCCGGACTTCTACGAGCAGTACTTC.

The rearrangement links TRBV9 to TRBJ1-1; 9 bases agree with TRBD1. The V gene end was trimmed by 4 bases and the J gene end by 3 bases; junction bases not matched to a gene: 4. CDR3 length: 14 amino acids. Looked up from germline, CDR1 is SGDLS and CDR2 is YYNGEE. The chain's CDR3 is CASSTGQGDTEAFF. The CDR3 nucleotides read TGTGCCAGCAGCACGGGACAGGGTGACACTGAAGCTTTCTTT.

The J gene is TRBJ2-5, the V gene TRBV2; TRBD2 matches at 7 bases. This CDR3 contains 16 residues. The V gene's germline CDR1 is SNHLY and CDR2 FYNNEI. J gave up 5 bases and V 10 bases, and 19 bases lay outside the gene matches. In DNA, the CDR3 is TGTGCCATAACCTGGGGCGGGAGCGTTCTCGGGGAGACCCAGTACTTC. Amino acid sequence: CAITWGGSVLGETQYF.

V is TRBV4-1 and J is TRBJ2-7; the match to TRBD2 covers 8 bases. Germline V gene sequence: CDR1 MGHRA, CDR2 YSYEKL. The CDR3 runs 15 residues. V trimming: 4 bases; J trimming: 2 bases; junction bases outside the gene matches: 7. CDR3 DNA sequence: TGCGCCAGCAGCCCCATACTAGCGGAAACCTACGAGCAGTACTTC. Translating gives CASSPILAETYEQYF.

This CDR3 is CASSEARNQPQHF. Written as DNA, the CDR3 is TGTGCCAGCAGTGAAGCGAGGAATCAGCCCCAGCATTTT. The V and J genes are TRBV6-1 and TRBJ1-5; D is ambiguous. Germline assignment: CDR1 MNHNS and CDR2 SASEGT. This CDR3 comprises 13 residues. V lost 0 bases and J 4 bases, leaving 4 bases between the germline ends.

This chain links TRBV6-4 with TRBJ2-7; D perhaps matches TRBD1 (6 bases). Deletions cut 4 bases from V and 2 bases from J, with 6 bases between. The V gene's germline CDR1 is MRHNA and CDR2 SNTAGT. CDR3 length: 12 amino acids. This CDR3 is CASSGTAYEQYF. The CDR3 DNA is TGTGCCAGCAGTGGGACAGCCTACGAGCAGTACTTC.

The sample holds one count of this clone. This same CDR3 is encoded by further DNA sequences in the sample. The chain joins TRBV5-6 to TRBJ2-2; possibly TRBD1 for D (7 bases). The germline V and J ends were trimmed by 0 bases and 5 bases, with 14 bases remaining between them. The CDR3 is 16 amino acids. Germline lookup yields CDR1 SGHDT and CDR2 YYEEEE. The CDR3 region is CASSLALAGGTGELFF. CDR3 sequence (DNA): TGTGCCAGCAGCTTGGCCCTGGCAGGGGGGACCGGGGAGCTGTTTTTT.

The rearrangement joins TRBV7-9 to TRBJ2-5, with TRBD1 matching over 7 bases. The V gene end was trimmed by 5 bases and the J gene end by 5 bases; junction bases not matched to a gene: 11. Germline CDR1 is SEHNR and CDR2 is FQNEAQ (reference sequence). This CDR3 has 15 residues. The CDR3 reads CASSIPDRLEETQYF. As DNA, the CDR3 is TGTGCCAGCAGCATCCCGGACAGGTTGGAGGAGACCCAGTACTTC.

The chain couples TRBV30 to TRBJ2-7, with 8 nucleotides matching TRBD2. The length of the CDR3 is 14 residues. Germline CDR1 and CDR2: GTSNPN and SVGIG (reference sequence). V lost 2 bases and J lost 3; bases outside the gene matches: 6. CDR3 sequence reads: CAWSNRREDYEQYF. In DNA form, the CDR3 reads TGTGCCTGGAGTAATCGGCGGGAGGACTACGAGCAGTACTTC.

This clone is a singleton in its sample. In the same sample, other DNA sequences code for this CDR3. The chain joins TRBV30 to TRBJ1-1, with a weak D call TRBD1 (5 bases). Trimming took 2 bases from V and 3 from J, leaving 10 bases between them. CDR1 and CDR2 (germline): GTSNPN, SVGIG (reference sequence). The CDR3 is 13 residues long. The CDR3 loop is CAWSLGGDTEAFF. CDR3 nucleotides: TGTGCCTGGAGTCTGGGGGGGGACACTGAAGCTTTCTTT.

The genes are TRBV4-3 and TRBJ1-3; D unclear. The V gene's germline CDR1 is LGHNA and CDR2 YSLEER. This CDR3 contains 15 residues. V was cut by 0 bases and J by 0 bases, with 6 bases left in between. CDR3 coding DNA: TGCGCCAGCAGCCAAGATTGGAGCTCTGGAAACACCATATATTTT. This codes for CASSQDWSSGNTIYF.

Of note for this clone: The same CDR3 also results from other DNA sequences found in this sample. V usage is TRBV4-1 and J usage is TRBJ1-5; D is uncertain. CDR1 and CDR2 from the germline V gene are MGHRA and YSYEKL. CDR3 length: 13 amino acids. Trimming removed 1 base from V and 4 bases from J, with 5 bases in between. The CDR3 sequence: CASSQVLNQPQHF. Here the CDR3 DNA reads TGCGCCAGCAGCCAAGTTTTAAATCAGCCCCAGCATTTT.

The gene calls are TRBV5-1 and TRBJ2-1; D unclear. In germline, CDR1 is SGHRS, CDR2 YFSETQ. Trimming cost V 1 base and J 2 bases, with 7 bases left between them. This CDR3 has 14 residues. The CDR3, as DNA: TGCGCCAGCAGCTTGCTAACGCCCTACAATGAGCAGTTCTTC. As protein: CASSLLTPYNEQFF.

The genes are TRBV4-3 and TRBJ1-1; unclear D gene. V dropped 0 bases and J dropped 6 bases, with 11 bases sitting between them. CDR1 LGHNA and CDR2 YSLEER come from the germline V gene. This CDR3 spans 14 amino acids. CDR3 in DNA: TGCGCCAGCAGCCAAGACGTTACGGGGTCTGAAGCTTTCTTT. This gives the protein CASSQDVTGSEAFF.

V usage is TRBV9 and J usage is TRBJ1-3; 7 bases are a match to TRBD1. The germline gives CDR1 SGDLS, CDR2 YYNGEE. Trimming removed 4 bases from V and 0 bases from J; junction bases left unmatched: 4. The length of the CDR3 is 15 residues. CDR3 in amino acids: CASSRGQPSGNTIYF. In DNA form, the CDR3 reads TGTGCCAGCAGCAGGGGACAGCCCTCTGGAAACACCATATATTTT.